The clone carrying this TCR beta chain occurred a few times. Unmatched junction bases numbered 9, after V lost 2 bases and J lost 7 bases. This CDR3 region has 15 residues. The germline V gene has CDR1 SGHRS and CDR2 YFSETQ. This entry is derived from a study of blood T cells in healthy people across ages. With a J-beta primer mix and a sample-barcoded 5' primer, a second PCR ran 7 to 11 cycles. TCRdb used MiXCR to reprocess the 5' RACE reads, holding one entry per CDR3 protein. The table includes 750,000 to 950,000 distinct CDR3 sequences, 25% to 35% detected once. The data were also submitted as part of a second study, on T cells of mothers and their children. That paper states: The study found slightly higher but non-significant overlap in related versus unrelated mother-child pairs. The data showed no persistent microchimeric T cell clones.

The V and J genes are TRBV5-1 and TRBJ2-1; 7 bases align to TRBD1. Specimen: blood. The sequence derives from a woman aged 40 to 55 in good health. Here the CDR3 DNA reads TGCGCCAGCAGCTTTCAGAGCGCCAGGGGGAATGAGCAGTTCTTC. Translating it yields CASSFQSARGNEQFF.